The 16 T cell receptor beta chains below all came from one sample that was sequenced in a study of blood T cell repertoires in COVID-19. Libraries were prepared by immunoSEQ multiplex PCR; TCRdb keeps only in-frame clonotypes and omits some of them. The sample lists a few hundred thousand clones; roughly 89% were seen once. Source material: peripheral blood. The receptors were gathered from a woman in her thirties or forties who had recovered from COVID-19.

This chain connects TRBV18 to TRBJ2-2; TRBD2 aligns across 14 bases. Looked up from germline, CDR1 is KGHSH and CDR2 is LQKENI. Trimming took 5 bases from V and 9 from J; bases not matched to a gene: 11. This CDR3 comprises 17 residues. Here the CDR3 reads CASSSGLAGERGRELFF. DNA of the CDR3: TGTGCCAGCTCATCGGGACTAGCGGGAGAACGTGGCAGGGAGCTGTTTTTT.

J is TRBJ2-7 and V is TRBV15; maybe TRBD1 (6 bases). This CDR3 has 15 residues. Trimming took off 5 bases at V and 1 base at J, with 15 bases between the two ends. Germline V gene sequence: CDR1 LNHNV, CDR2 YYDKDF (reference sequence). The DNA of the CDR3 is TGTGCCACCAGCCCAGGGGCAGGGGCGTCCTACGAGCAGTACTTC. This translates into CATSPGAGASYEQYF. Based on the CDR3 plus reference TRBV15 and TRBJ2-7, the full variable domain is DAMVIQNPRYQVTQFGKPVTLSCSQTLNHNVMYWYQQKSSQAPKLLFHYYDKDFNNEADTPDNFQSRRPNTSFCFLDIRSPGLGDTAMYLCATSPGAGASYEQYFGPGTRLTVT.

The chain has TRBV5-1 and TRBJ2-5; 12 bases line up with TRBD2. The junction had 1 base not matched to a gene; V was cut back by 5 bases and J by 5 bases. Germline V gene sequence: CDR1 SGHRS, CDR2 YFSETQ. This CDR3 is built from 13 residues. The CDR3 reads CASSTSGRETQYF. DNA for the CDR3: TGCGCCAGCAGTACTAGCGGGAGGGAGACCCAGTACTTC.

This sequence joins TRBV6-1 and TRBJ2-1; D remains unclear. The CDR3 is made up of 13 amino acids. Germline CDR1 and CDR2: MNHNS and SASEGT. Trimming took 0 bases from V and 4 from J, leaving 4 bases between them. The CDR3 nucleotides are TGTGCCAGCAGTGAAGCTATTTACAATGAGCAGTTCTTC. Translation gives CASSEAIYNEQFF.

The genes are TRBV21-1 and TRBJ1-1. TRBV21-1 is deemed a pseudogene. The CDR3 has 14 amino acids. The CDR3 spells CASSKARKNTEAFF. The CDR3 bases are TGTGCCAGCAGCAAAGCGAGGAAGAACACTGAAGCTTTCTTT.

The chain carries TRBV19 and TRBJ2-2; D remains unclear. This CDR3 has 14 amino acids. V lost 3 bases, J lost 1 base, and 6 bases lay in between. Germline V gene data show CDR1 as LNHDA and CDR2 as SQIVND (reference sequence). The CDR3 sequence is CASSMSRNTGELFF. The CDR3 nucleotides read TGTGCCAGTAGTATGTCCCGGAACACCGGGGAGCTGTTTTTT.

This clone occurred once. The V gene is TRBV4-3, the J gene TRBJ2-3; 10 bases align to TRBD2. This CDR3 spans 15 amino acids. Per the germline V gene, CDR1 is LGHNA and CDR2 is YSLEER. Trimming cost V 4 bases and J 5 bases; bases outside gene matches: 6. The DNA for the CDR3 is TGCGCCAGCAGCCCCAGCGGGAGGGCCGGAGATACGCAGTATTTT. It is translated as CASSPSGRAGDTQYF.

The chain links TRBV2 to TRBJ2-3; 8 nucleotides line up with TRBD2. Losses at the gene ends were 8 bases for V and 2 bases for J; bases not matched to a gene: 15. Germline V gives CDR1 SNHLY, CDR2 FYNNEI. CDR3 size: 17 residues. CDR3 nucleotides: TGTGCCAGCGGGACCCCCCCCAGCGGGGGACCCACAGATACGCAGTATTTT. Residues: CASGTPPSGGPTDTQYF.

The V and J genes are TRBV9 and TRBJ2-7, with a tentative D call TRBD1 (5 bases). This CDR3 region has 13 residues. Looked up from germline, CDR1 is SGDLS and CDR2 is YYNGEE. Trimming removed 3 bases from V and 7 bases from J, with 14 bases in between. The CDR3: CASSEQESLEQYF. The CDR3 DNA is TGTGCCAGCAGCGAACAGGAATCTTTGGAGCAGTACTTC.

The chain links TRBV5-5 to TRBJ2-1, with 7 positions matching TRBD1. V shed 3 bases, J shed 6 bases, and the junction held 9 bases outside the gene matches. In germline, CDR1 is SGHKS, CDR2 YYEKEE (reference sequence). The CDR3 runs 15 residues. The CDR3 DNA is TGTGCCAGCAGCTACGGGACAGACACACTCAATGAGCAGTTCTTC. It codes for CASSYGTDTLNEQFF.

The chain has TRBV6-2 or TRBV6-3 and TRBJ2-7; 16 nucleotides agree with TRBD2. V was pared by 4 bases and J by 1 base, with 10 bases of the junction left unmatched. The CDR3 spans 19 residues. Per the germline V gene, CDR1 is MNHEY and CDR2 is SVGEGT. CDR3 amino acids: CASSSGQGLAGGLSYEQYV. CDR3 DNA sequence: TGTGCCAGCAGTTCCGGACAGGGACTAGCGGGAGGGCTTTCCTACGAGCAGTACGTC.

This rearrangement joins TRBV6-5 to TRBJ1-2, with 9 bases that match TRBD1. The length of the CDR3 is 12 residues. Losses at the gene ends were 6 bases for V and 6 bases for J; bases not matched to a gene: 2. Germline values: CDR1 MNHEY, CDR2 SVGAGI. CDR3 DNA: TGTGCCAGCAGCAGGACAGGGGATGGCTACACCTTC. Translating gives CASSRTGDGYTF.

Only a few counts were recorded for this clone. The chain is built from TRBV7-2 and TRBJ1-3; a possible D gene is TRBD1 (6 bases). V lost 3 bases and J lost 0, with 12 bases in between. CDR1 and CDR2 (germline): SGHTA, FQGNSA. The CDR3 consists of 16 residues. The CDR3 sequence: CASSFDTGSSGNTIYF. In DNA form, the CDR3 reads TGTGCCAGCAGCTTCGATACAGGGAGCTCTGGAAACACCATATATTTT. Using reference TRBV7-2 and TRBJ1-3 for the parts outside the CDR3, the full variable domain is GAGVSQSPSNKVTEKGKDVELRCDPISGHTALYWYRQSLGQGLEFLIYFQGNSAPDKSGLPSDRFSAERTGGSVSTLTIQRTQQEDSAVYLCASSFDTGSSGNTIYFGEGSWLTVV.

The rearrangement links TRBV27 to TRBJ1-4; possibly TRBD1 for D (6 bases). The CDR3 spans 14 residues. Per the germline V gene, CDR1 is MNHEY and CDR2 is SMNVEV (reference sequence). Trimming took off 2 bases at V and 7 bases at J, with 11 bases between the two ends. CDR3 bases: TGTGCCAGCAGTTTACGGACAGACCTTGAAAAACTGTTTTTT. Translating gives CASSLRTDLEKLFF.

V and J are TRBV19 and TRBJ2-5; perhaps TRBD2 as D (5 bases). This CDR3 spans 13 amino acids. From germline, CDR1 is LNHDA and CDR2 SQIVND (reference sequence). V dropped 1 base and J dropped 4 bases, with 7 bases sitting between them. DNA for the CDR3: TGTGCCAGTAGTATAGTAGAGGGAGAGACCCAGTACTTC. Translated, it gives CASSIVEGETQYF.

This CDR3 reads CASSSAGTSEAYF. CDR3 DNA: TGCGCCAGCAGCTCCGCCGGGACTAGCGAGGCGTATTTT. The J gene is TRBJ2-3, the V gene TRBV5-1, with 10 bases lining up with TRBD2. The junction had 9 bases not matched to a gene; V was cut back by 3 bases and J by 14 bases. The germline V gene has CDR1 SGHRS and CDR2 YFSETQ. This CDR3 contains 13 residues.